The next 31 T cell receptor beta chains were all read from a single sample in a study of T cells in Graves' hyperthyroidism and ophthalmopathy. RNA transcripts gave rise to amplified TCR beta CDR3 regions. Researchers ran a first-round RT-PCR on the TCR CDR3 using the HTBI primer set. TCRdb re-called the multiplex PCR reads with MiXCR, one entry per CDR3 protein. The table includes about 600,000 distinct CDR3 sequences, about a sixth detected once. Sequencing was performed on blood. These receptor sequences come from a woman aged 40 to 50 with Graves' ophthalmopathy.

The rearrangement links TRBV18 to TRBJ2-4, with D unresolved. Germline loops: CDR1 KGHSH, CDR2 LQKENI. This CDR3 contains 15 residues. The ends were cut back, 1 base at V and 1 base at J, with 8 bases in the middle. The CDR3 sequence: CASSPLQGAKNIQYF. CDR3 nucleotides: TGTGCCAGCTCACCACTGCAAGGGGCCAAAAACATTCAGTACTTC.

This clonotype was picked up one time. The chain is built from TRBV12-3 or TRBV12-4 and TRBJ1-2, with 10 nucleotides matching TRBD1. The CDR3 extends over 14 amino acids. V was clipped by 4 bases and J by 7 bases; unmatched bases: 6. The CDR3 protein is CASSSGTGVRGYTF. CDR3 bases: TGTGCCAGCAGTTCCGGGACAGGGGTCCGTGGCTACACCTTC.

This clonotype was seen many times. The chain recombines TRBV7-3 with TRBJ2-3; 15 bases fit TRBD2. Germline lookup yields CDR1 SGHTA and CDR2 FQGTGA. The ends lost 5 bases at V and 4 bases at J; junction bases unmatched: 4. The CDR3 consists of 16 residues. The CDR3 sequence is CASSQGTSGRSDTQYF. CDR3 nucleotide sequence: TGTGCCAGCAGCCAAGGGACTAGCGGGAGGTCAGATACGCAGTATTTT.

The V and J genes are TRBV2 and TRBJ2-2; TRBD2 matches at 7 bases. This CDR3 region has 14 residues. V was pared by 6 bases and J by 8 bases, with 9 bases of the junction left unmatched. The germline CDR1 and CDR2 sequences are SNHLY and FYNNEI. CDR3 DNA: TGTGCCAGCAGGGCGGGAGTGCTACCGGGGGAGCTGTTTTTT. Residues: CASRAGVLPGELFF.

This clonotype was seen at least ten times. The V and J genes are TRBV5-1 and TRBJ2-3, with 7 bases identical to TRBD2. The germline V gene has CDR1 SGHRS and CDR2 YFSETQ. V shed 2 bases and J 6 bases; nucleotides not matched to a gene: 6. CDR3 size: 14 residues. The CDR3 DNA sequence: TGCGCCAGCAGCTTCAGCGCGGGAGAGGATACGCAGTATTTT. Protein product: CASSFSAGEDTQYF.

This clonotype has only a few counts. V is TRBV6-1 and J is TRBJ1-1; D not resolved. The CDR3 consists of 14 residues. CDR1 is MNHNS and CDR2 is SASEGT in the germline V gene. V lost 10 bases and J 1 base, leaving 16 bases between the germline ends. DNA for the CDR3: TGTGCCACCTCGGACGTACCAACGAACACTGAAGCTTTCTTT. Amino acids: CATSDVPTNTEAFF.

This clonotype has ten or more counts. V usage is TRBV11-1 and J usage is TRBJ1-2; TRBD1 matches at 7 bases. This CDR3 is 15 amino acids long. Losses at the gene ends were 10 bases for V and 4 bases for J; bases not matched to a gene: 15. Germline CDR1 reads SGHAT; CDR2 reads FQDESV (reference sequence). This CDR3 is CATTPQAWDSYGYTF. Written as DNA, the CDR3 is TGTGCCACCACACCCCAAGCTTGGGACAGCTATGGCTACACCTTC.

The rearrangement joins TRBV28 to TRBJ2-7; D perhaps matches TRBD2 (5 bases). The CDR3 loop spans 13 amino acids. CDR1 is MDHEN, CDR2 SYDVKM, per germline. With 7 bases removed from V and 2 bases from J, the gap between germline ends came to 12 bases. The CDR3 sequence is CASTNGKPYEQYF. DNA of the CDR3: TGTGCCAGCACTAACGGGAAACCCTACGAGCAGTACTTC.

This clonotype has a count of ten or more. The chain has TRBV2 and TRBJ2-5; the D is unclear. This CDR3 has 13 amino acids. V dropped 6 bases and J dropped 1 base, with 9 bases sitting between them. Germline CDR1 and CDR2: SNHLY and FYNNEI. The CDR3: CASRPTLQETQYF. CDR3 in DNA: TGTGCCAGCAGGCCCACACTCCAAGAGACCCAGTACTTC.

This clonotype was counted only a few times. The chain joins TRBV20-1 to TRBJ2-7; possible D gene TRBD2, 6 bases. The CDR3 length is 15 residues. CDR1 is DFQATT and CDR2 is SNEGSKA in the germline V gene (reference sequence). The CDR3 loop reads CLARSLGGAHYEQYF. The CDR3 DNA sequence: TGCCTCGCACGGAGCCTCGGAGGGGCCCACTACGAGCAGTACTTC.

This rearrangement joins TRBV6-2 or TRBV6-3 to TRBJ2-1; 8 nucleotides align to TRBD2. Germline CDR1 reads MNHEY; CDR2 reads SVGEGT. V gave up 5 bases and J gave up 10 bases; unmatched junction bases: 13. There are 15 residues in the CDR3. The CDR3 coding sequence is TGTGCCAGCAGTGGGCCGGGACTAGACTCCAGGGAGCAGTTCTTC. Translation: CASSGPGLDSREQFF.

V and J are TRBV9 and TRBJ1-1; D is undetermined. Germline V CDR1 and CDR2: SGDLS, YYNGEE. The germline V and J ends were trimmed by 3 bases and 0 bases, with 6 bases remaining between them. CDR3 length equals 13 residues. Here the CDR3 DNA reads TGTGCCAGCAGCGCCCGCATGAACACTGAAGCTTTCTTT. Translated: CASSARMNTEAFF.

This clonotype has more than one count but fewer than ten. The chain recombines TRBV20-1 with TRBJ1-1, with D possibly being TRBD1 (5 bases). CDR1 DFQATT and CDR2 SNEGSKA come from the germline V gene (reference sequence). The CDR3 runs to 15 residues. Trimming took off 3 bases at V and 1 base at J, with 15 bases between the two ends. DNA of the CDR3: TGCAGTGCTAGTCGGGACCGACGAAGGAACACTGAAGCTTTCTTT. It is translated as CSASRDRRRNTEAFF.

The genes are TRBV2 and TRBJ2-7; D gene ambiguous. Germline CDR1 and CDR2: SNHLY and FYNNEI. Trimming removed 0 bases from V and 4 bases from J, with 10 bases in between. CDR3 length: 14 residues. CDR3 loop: CASSEAPGPYEQYF. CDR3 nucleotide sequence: TGTGCCAGCAGTGAAGCACCCGGGCCGTACGAGCAGTACTTC.

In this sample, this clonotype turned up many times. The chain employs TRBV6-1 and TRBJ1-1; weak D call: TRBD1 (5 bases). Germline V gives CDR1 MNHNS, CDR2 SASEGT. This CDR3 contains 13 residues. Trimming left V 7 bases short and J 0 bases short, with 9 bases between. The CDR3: CASMDTLNTEAFF. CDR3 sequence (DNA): TGTGCCAGCATGGACACCCTGAACACTGAAGCTTTCTTT.

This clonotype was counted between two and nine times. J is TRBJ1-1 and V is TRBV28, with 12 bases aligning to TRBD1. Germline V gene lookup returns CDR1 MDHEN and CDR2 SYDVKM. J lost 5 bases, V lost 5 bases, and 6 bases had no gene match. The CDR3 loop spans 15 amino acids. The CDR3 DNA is TGTGCCAGCAGTCTAGGGGGACAGGGGGCGACTGAAGCTTTCTTT. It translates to CASSLGGQGATEAFF. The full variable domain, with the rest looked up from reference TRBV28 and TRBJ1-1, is DVKVTQSSRYLVKRTGEKVFLECVQDMDHENMFWYRQDPGLGLRLIYFSYDVKMKEKGDIPEGYSVSREKKERFSLILESASTNQTSMYLCASSLGGQGATEAFFGQGTRLTVV.

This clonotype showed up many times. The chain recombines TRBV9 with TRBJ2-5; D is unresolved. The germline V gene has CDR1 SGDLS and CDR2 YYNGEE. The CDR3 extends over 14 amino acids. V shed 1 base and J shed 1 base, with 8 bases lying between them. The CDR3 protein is CASSVLYSQETQYF. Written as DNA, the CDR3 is TGTGCCAGCAGCGTATTGTACAGCCAAGAGACCCAGTACTTC.

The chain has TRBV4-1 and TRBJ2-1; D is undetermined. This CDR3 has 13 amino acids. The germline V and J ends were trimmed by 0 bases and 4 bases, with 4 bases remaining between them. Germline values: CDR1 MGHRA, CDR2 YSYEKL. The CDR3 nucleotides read TGCGCCAGCAGCCAAGAGGGGTACAATGAGCAGTTCTTC. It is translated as CASSQEGYNEQFF.

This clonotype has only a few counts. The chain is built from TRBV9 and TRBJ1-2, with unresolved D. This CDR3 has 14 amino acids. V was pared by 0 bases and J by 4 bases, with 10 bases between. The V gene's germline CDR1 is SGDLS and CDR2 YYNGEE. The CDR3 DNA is TGTGCCAGCAGCGTAGCATCGAGCGGCTATGGCTACACCTTC. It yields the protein CASSVASSGYGYTF.

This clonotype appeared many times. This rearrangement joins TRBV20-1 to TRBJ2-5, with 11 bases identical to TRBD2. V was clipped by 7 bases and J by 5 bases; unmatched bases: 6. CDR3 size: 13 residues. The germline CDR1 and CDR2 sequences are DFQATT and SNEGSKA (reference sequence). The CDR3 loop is CSVVAGGPETQYF. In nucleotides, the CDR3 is TGCAGTGTCGTAGCGGGGGGGCCGGAGACCCAGTACTTC.

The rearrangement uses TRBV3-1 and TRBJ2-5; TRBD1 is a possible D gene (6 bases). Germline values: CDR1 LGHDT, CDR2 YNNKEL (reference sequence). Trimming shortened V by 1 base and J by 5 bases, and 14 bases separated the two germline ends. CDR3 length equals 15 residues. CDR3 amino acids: CASSQGFGGHETQYF. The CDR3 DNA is TGTGCCAGCAGCCAAGGTTTTGGGGGCCACGAGACCCAGTACTTC.

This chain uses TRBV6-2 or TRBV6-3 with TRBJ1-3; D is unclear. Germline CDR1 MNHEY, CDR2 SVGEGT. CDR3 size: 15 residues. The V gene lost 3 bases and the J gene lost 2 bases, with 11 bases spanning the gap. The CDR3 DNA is TGTGCCAGCAGTTATAGAGGCAGCCCTGGAAACACCATATATTTT. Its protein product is CASSYRGSPGNTIYF.

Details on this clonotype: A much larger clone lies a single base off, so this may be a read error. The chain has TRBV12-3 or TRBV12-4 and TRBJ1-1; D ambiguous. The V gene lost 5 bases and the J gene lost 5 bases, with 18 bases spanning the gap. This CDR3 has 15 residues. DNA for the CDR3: TGTGCCAGCAGTGCCCCCCCGTGGCAGAAGACTGAAGCTTTCTTT. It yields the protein CASSAPPWQKTEAFF.

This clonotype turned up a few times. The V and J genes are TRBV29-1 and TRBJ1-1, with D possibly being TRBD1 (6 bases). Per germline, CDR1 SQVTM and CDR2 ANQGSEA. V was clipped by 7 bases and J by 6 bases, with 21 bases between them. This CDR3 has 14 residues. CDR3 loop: CSGHQGPASAEAFF. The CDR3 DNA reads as TGCAGCGGACATCAGGGGCCAGCCTCAGCTGAAGCTTTCTTT.

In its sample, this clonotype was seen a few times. DNA for the CDR3: TGCAGCGTTGAAAGCGTTAGGGGCTACACCTTC. Translated, it gives CSVESVRGYTF. This chain joins TRBV29-1 and TRBJ1-2; D is undetermined. The CDR3 runs to 11 residues. In germline, CDR1 is SQVTM, CDR2 ANQGSEA. V was clipped by 2 bases and J by 8 bases, with 9 bases between them.

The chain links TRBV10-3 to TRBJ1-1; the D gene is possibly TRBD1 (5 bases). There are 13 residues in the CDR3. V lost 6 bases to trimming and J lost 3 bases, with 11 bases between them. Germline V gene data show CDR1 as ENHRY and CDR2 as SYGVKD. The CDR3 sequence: CAIRTGGDTEAFF. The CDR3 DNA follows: TGTGCCATCAGGACGGGGGGAGACACTGAAGCTTTCTTT.

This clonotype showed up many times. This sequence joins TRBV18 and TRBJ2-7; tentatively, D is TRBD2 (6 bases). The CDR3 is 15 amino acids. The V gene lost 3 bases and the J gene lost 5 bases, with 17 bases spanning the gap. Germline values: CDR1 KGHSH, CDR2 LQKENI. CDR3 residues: CASSPLGGARDEQYF. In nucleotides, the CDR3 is TGTGCCAGCTCACCGCTCGGCGGGGCCAGGGACGAGCAGTACTTC.

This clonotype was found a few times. Here the CDR3 reads CASRLGRPNNYGYTF. The CDR3 DNA is TGTGCCAGCAGATTGGGCAGGCCCAATAACTATGGCTACACCTTC. The rearrangement joins TRBV27 to TRBJ1-2; D is unresolved. Germline V CDR1 and CDR2: MNHEY, SMNVEV (reference sequence). With 6 bases removed from V and 1 base from J, the gap between germline ends came to 15 bases. This CDR3 spans 15 amino acids.

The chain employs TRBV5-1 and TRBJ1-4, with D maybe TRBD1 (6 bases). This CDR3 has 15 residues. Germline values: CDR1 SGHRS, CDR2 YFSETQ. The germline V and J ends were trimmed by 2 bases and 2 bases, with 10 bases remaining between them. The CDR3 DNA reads TGCGCCAGCAGCTTTGGGGGGCGGACTAATGAAAAACTGTTTTTT. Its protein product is CASSFGGRTNEKLFF.

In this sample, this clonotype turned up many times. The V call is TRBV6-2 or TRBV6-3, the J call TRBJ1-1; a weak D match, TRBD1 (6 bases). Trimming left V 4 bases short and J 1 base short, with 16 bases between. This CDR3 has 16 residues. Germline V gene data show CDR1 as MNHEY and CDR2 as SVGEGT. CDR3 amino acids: CASSSYSGQPNTEAFF. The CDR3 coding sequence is TGTGCCAGCAGTTCCTACTCTGGACAGCCGAACACTGAAGCTTTCTTT.

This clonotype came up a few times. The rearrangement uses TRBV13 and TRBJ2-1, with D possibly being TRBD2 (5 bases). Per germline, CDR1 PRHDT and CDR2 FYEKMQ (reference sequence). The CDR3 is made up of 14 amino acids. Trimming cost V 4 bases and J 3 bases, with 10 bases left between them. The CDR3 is CASSSIGDYNEQFF. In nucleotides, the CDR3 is TGTGCCAGCAGCTCTATCGGGGACTACAATGAGCAGTTCTTC.